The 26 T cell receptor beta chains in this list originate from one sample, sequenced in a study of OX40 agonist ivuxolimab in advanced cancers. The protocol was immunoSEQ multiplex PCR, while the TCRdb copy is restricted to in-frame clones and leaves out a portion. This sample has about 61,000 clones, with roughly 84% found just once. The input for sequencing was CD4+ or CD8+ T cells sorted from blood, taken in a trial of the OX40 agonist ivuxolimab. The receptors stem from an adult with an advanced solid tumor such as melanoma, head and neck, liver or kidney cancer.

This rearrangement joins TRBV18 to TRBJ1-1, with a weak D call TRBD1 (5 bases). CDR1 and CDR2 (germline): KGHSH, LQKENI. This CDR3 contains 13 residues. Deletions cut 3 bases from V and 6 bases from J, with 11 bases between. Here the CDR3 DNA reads TGTGCCAGCTCACCCCCGGGGGTAGCTGAAGCTTTCTTT. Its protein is CASSPPGVAEAFF.

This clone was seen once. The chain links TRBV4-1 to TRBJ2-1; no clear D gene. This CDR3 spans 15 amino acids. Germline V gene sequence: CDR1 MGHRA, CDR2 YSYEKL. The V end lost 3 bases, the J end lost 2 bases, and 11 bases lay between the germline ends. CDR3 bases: TGCGCCAGCAGCCAGCCCCTGTCTCCCTACAATGAGCAGTTCTTC. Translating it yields CASSQPLSPYNEQFF.

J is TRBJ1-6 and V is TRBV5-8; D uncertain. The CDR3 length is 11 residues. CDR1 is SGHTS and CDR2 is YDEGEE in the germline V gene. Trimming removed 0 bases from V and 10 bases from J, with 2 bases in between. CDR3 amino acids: CASSLESPLHF. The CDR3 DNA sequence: TGTGCCAGCAGCTTGGAGTCACCCCTCCACTTT.

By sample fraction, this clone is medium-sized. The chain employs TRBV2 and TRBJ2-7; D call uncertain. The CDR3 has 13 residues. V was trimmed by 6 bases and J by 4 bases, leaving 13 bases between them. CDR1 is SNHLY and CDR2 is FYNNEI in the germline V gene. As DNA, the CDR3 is TGTGCCAGCAGGGCCCTTGGCACGTACGAGCAGTACTTC. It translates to CASRALGTYEQYF.

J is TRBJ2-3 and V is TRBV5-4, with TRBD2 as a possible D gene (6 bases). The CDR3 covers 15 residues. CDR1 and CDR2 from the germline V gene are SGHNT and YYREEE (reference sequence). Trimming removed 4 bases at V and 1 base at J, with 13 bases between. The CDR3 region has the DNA TGTGCCAGCAGCCGGGGGAGGACCCGCACAGATACGCAGTATTTT. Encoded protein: CASSRGRTRTDTQYF.

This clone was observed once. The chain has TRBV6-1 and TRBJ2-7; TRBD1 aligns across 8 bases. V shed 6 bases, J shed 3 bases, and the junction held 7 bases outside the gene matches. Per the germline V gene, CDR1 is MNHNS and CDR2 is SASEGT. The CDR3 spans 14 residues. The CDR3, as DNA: TGTGCCAGCAGCTTGGGACAGGAACTCTACGAGCAGTACTTC. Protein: CASSLGQELYEQYF.

The CDR3: CASSSDRGRGGYTF. CDR3 in DNA: TGTGCCAGCAGTTCCGACAGGGGGCGAGGTGGCTACACCTTC. This chain links TRBV28 with TRBJ1-2; the match to TRBD1 covers 10 bases. Germline assignment: CDR1 MDHEN and CDR2 SYDVKM. The ends lost 4 bases at V and 7 bases at J; junction bases unmatched: 6. The CDR3 covers 14 residues.

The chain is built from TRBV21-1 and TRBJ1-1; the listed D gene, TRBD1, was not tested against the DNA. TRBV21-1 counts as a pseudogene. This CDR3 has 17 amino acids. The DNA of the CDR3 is TGTGCCAGCAGCAAACACTGGACAGATAATATGAACACTGAAGCTTTCTTT. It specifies CASSKHWTDNMNTEAFF.

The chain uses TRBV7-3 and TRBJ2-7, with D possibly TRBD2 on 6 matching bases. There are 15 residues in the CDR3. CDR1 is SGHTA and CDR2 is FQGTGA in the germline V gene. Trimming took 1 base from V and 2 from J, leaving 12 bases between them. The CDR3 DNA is TGTGCCAGCAGCTTAAATCCGGGAGCGGCCTACGAGCAGTACTTC. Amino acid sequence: CASSLNPGAAYEQYF.

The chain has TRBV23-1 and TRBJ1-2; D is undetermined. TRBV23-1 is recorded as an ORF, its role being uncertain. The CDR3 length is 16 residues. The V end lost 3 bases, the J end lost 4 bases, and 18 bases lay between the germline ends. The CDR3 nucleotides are TGCGCCAGCAGTCATCAATCCAAGGGTGTCGGCTATGGCTACACCTTC. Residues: CASSHQSKGVGYGYTF.

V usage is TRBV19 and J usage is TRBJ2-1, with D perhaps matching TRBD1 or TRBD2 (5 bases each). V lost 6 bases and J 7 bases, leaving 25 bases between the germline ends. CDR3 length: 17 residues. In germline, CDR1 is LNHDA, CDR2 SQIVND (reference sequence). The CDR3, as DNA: TGTGCCAGTAGGAGTCTAGTTGATGGGGGTTATGGGAATGAGCAGTTCTTC. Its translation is CASRSLVDGGYGNEQFF.

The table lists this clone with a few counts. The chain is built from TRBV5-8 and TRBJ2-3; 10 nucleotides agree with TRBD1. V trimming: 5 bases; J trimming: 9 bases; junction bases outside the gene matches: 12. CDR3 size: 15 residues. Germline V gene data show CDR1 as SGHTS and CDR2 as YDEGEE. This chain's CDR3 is CASRRTGGQGPTQYF. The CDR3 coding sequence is TGTGCCAGCAGGCGGACAGGGGGTCAGGGGCCAACGCAGTATTTT.

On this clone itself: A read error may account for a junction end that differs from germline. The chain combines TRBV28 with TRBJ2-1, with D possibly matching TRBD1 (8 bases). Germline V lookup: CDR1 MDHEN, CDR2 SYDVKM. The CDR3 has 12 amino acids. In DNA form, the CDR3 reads TGTGCCAGCAGTTTAGTTAAGCGGGACAGGATCTTC. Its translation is CASSLVKRDRIF.

The CDR3 nucleotides are TGTGCCAGCTCACCAGTCCCGACGGGGCTAGGGGGCTACACCTTC. Protein product: CASSPVPTGLGGYTF. V usage is TRBV18 and J usage is TRBJ1-2, with D possibly being TRBD1 (5 bases). CDR3 length: 15 residues. Germline V gene sequence: CDR1 KGHSH, CDR2 LQKENI. V lost 2 bases and J lost 8, with 18 bases in between.

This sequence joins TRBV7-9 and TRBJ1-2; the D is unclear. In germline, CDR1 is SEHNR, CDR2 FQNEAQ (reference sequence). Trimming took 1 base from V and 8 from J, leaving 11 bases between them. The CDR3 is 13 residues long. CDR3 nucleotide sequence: TGTGCCAGCAGCTTAGAGGAGTCGCTAGGCTACACCTTC. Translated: CASSLEESLGYTF.

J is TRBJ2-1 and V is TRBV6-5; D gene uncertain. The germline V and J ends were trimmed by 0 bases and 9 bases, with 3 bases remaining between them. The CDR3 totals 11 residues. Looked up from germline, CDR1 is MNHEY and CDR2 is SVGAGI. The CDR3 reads CASSYSGEQFF. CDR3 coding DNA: TGTGCCAGCAGTTACTCCGGTGAGCAGTTCTTC.

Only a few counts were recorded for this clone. CDR3 amino acids: CASSPTSWGPGNTIYF. The CDR3 DNA reads TGTGCCAGCAGCCCTACCTCATGGGGGCCTGGAAACACCATATATTTT. This chain joins TRBV7-8 and TRBJ1-3, with TRBD1 as a possible D gene (6 bases). This CDR3 spans 16 amino acids. The V end was cut by 5 bases, the J end by 2 bases, with 16 bases between. Germline V gene sequence: CDR1 SGHVS, CDR2 FQNEAQ.

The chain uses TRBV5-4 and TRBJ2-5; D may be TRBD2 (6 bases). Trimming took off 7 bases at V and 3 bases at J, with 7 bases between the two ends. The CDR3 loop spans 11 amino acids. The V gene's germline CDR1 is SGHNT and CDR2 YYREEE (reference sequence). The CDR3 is CASWGEETQYF. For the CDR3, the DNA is TGTGCCAGCTGGGGGGAAGAGACCCAGTACTTC.

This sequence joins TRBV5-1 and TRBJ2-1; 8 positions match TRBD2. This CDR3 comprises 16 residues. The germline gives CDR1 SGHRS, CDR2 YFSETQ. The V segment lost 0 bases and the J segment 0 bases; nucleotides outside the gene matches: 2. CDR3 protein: CASSLESGSSYNEQFF. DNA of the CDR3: TGCGCCAGCAGCTTGGAGAGCGGGAGCTCCTACAATGAGCAGTTCTTC.

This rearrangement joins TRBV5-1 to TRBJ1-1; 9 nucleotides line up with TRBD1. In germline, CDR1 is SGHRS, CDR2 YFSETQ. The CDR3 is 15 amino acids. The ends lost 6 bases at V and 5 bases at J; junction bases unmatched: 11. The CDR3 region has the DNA TGCGCCAGCACCTTCTCGACAGGGGGGCGAACTGAAGCTTTCTTT. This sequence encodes CASTFSTGGRTEAFF.

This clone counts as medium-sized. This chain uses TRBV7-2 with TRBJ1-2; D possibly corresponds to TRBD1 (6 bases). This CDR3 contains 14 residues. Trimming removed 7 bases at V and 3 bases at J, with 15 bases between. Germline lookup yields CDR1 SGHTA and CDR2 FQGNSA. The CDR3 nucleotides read TGTGCCAGCATCAGGGGAGGGTTTGACTATGGCTACACCTTC. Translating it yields CASIRGGFDYGYTF.

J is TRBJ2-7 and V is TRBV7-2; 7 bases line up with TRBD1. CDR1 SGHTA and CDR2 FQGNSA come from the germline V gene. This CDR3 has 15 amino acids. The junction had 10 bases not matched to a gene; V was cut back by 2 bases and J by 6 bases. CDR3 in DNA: TGTGCCAGCAGCTTAACGGCGACAGGGATCTCCGAGCAGTACTTC. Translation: CASSLTATGISEQYF.

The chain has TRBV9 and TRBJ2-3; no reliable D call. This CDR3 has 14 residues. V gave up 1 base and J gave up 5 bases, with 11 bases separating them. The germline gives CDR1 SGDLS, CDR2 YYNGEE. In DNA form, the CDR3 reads TGTGCCAGCAGCGTAAGCTCTTGGGGAGATACGCAGTATTTT. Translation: CASSVSSWGDTQYF. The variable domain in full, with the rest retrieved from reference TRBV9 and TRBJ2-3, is DSGVTQTPKHLITATGQRVTLRCSPRSGDLSVYWYQQSLDQGLQFLIQYYNGEERAKGNILERFSAQQFPDLHSELNLSSLELGDSALYFCASSVSSWGDTQYFGPGTRLTVL.

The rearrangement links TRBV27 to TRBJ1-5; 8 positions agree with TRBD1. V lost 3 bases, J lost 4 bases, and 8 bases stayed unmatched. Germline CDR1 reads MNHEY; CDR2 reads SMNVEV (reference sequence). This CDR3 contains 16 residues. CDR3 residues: CASSFSQGARNQPQHF. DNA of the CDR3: TGTGCCAGCAGTTTCTCCCAGGGGGCGCGGAATCAGCCCCAGCATTTT.

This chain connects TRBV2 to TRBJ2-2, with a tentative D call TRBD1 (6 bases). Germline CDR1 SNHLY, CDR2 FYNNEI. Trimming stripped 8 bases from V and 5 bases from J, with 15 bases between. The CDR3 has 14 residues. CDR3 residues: CASVATGLTGELFF. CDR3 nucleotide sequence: TGTGCCAGCGTCGCCACAGGGTTGACCGGGGAGCTGTTTTTT.

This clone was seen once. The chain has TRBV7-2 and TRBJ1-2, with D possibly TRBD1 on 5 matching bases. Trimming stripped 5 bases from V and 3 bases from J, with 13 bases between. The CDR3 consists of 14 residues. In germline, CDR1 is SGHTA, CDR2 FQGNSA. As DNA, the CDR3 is TGTGCCAGCAGCCCGGGGCGGGCTGACTATGGCTACACCTTC. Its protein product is CASSPGRADYGYTF.